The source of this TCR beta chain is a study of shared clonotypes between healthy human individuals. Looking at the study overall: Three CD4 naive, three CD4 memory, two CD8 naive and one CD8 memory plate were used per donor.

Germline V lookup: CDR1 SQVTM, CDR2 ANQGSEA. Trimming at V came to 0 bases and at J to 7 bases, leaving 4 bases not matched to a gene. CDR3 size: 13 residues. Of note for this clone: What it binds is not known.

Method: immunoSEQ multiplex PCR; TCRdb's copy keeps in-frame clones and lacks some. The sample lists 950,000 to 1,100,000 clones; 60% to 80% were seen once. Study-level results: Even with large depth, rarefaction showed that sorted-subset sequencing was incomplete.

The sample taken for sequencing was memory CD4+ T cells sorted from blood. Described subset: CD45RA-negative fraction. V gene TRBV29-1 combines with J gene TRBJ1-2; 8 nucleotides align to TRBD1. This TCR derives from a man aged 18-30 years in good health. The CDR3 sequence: CSVEDWTGSGYTF. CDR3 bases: TGCAGCGTTGAAGATTGGACAGGGTCTGGCTACACCTTC.